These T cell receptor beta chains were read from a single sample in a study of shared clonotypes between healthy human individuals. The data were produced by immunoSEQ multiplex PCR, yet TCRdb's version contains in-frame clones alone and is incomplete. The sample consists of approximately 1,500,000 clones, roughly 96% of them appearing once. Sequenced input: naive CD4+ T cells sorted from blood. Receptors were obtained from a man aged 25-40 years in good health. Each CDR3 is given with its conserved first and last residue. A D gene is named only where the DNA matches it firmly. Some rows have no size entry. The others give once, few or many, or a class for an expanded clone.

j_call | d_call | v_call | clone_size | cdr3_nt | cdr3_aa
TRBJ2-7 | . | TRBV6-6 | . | TGTGCCAGCAGTTACTCCGGCAGGGTGTACTCCGAGCAGTACTTC | CASSYSGRVYSEQYF
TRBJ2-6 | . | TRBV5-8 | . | TGTGCCAGCAGCTCACGGGCCGGCTGGGCCAACGTCCTGACTTTC | CASSSRAGWANVLTF
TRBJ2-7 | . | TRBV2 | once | TGTGCCAGCACCCCGCAGACGTTTACCTACGAGCAGTACTTC | CASTPQTFTYEQYF
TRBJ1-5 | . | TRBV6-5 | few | TGTGCCAGCAGTTACTCGAGAGGGGCAGGTCAGCCCCAGCATTTT | CASSYSRGAGQPQHF
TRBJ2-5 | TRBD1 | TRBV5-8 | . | TGTGCCAGCAGCTTGGGTTTGGGGACAGGGTATCCGGAGACCCAGTACTTC | CASSLGLGTGYPETQYF
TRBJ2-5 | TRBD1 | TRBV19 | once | TGTGCCAGTCGGGACAGGGGGATAGGTGAGACCCAGTACTTC | CASRDRGIGETQYF
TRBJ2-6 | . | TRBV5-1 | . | TGCGCCAGCAGCCCCCGTACCGGGGCCAACGTCCTGACTTTC | CASSPRTGANVLTF
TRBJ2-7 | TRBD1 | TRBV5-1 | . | TGCGCCAGCAGCCACCAGACAGGGGGAACCTACGAGCAGTACTTC | CASSHQTGGTYEQYF
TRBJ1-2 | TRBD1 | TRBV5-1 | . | TGCGCCAGCAGCATAACGACAGGGGCCCGTGGTTATGGCTACACCTTC | CASSITTGARGYGYTF
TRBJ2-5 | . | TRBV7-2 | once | TGTGCCAGCAGCTTAGATCCCACAAGTTTGGAGACCCAGTACTTC | CASSLDPTSLETQYF
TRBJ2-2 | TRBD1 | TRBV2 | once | TGTGCCAGCATCGGGACAGGGCTTACCGGGGAGCTGTTTTTT | CASIGTGLTGELFF
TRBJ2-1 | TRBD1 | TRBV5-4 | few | TGTGCCAGCAGCCGAGTCAGGGGGCACAATGAGCAGTTCTTC | CASSRVRGHNEQFF
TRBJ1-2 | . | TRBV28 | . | TGTGCCAGCAGTCTGAATTCACTCTATGGCTACACCTTC | CASSLNSLYGYTF
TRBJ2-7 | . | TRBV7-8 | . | TGTGCCAGCAGCTTAGCGGGCCCGACCTACGAGCAGTACTTC | CASSLAGPTYEQYF
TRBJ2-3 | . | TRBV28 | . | TGTGCCAGCACCAGACCCGAGGGGACAGATACGCAGTATTTT | CASTRPEGTDTQYF
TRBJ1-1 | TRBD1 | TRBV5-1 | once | TGCGCCAGCAGCTTGAGTCAGGGGGCGGGTGAAGCTTTCTTT | CASSLSQGAGEAFF